Below are 16 T cell receptor beta chains sequenced from a single sample in a study of blood T cell repertoires in COVID-19. Assay used: immunoSEQ multiplex PCR; TCRdb lists only in-frame clones, some missing. In the table there are about 400,000 clones, roughly 87% of which are singletons. The source material was PBMCs or T cells enriched from blood (not recorded which). The receptor set was obtained from a woman under 30 with acute COVID-19.

This chain uses TRBV30 with TRBJ2-3; D possibly corresponds to TRBD2 (5 bases). This CDR3 is 14 amino acids long. CDR1 and CDR2 (germline): GTSNPN, SVGIG (reference sequence). CDR3 sequence: CAAPRADNTDTQYF. The CDR3 DNA is TGTGCTGCGCCACGAGCGGATAACACAGATACGCAGTATTTT.

The V gene is TRBV10-1, the J gene TRBJ1-6; D might be TRBD1 (5 bases). The CDR3 is 13 residues long. Germline V gene lookup returns CDR1 WNHNN and CDR2 SYGVQD (reference sequence). The germline V and J ends were trimmed by 6 bases and 10 bases, with 13 bases remaining between them. The CDR3 nucleotides read TGCGCCAGCAGCAGGGTCTGGGGATCACCCCTCCACTTT. This sequence encodes CASSRVWGSPLHF.

The V and J genes are TRBV9 and TRBJ2-3, with D possibly TRBD2 on 5 matching bases. Germline V CDR1 and CDR2: SGDLS, YYNGEE. V gave up 3 bases and J gave up 3 bases, with 8 bases separating them. The length of the CDR3 is 13 residues. This CDR3 is CASSGRGTDTQYF. CDR3 coding DNA: TGTGCCAGCAGCGGGAGAGGGACAGATACGCAGTATTTT.

The chain links TRBV29-1 to TRBJ2-1, with a tentative D call TRBD1 (6 bases). The CDR3 is made up of 10 amino acids. The germline V gene has CDR1 SQVTM and CDR2 ANQGSEA. V was pared by 2 bases and J by 15 bases, with 11 bases between. DNA for the CDR3: TGCAGCGTTGAAAGTCAGGGGACGTTCTTC. Its translation: CSVESQGTFF.

This clone appeared a single time. This chain uses TRBV18 with TRBJ2-7, with 7 positions matching TRBD1. The CDR3 contains 15 residues. Germline-derived CDR1 and CDR2 are KGHSH and LQKENI. Unmatched junction bases numbered 10, after V lost 3 bases and J lost 5 bases. In nucleotides, the CDR3 is TGTGCCAGCTCACCCAACAGGGGAAGAATTGACGAGCAGTACTTC. Its translation: CASSPNRGRIDEQYF.

The J gene is TRBJ1-4, the V gene TRBV5-8, with 8 bases identical to TRBD1. Germline V gene sequence: CDR1 SGHTS, CDR2 YDEGEE. J was trimmed by 11 bases and V by 6 bases; bases with no gene match: 12. This CDR3 contains 14 residues. The CDR3 loop is CASTIQGGSGKLFF. CDR3 nucleotide sequence: TGTGCCAGCACCATACAGGGGGGGAGCGGCAAACTGTTTTTT.

V gene TRBV9 combines with J gene TRBJ2-5; a possible D gene is TRBD2 (5 bases). There are 15 residues in the CDR3. Germline loops: CDR1 SGDLS, CDR2 YYNGEE. The V end lost 0 bases, the J end lost 5 bases, and 14 bases lay between the germline ends. The CDR3 coding sequence is TGTGCCAGCAGCGTAGCGGTCGGGGAAGGGGAGACCCAGTACTTC. Translating it yields CASSVAVGEGETQYF.

The chain has TRBV9 and TRBJ2-1; D is possibly TRBD2 (6 bases). V lost 0 bases and J 8 bases, leaving 9 bases between the germline ends. Germline V gene data show CDR1 as SGDLS and CDR2 as YYNGEE. This CDR3 is 13 amino acids long. The DNA of the CDR3 is TGTGCCAGCAGCGTAGGGGACTCATATGAGCAGTTCTTC. This gives the protein CASSVGDSYEQFF.

This chain joins TRBV2 and TRBJ2-2, with TRBD2 as a possible D gene (6 bases). Germline CDR1 is SNHLY and CDR2 is FYNNEI. The V end was cut by 8 bases, the J end by 6 bases, with 13 bases between. The length of the CDR3 is 13 residues. Written as DNA, the CDR3 is TGTGCCAGCGGAGGTTCGGGAGCCGGGGAGCTGTTTTTT. The encoded protein is CASGGSGAGELFF.

The chain combines TRBV3-1 (or the pseudogene TRBV3-2) with TRBJ1-1; D may be TRBD1 (5 bases). Germline V lookup: CDR1 LGHDT, CDR2 YNNKEL (reference sequence). The ends were cut back, 1 base at V and 4 bases at J, with 10 bases in the middle. The CDR3 runs to 14 residues. CDR3 sequence: CASSQGQIGTEAFF. CDR3 DNA: TGTGCCAGCAGCCAAGGACAGATAGGCACTGAAGCTTTCTTT.

The chain's CDR3 is CASSLGAGSADTQYF. The CDR3 nucleotides are TGTGCCAGCAGCTTAGGGGCAGGGTCTGCAGATACGCAGTATTTT. The chain has TRBV7-9 and TRBJ2-3; a possible D gene is TRBD1 (5 bases). This CDR3 comprises 15 residues. The germline V gene has CDR1 SEHNR and CDR2 FQNEAQ (reference sequence). With 1 base removed from V and 4 bases from J, the gap between germline ends came to 12 bases.

The gene calls are TRBV5-1 and TRBJ2-7; 10 bases align to TRBD1. Germline trimming cut 4 bases from V and 2 bases from J; bases unmatched to any gene: 3. Germline loops: CDR1 SGHRS, CDR2 YFSETQ. CDR3 length: 14 amino acids. In DNA, the CDR3 is TGCGCCAGCAGCGGGGGGACAGGGGCCTACGAGCAGTACTTC. This encodes CASSGGTGAYEQYF. Full variable domain (rest looked up from reference TRBV5-1 and TRBJ2-7): KAGVTQTPRYLIKTRGQQVTLSCSPISGHRSVSWYQQTPGQGLQFLFEYFSETQRNKGNFPGRFSGRQFSNSRSEMNVSTLELGDSALYLCASSGGTGAYEQYFGPGTRLTVT.

This clone was detected a few times. For the CDR3, the DNA is TGTGCCAGCAGTCCGGACAGGGGCGGACCCCAGCATTTT. Amino acid sequence: CASSPDRGGPQHF. J is TRBJ1-5 and V is TRBV6-5, with 9 bases fitting TRBD1. The CDR3 extends over 13 amino acids. The germline V gene has CDR1 MNHEY and CDR2 SVGAGI. The V gene end was trimmed by 5 bases and the J gene end by 10 bases; junction bases not matched to a gene: 6.

This clone was detected a few times. The chain recombines TRBV9 with TRBJ1-6; D possibly corresponds to TRBD1 (5 bases). The ends were cut back, 2 bases at V and 8 bases at J, with 11 bases in the middle. The CDR3 is 14 residues long. Per the germline V gene, CDR1 is SGDLS and CDR2 is YYNGEE. Here the CDR3 reads CASSVSWGDSPLHF. CDR3 bases: TGTGCCAGCAGCGTTTCATGGGGGGATTCACCCCTCCACTTT.

The rearrangement uses TRBV6-5 and TRBJ1-6; tentatively, D is TRBD1 (5 bases). Germline values: CDR1 MNHEY, CDR2 SVGAGI. V was trimmed by 3 bases and J by 7 bases, leaving 13 bases between them. The CDR3 totals 15 residues. The CDR3 loop reads CASSYASGRNSPLHF. CDR3 in DNA: TGTGCCAGCAGTTATGCGTCAGGGAGGAATTCACCCCTCCACTTT.

This clone was observed once. The chain combines TRBV6-5 with TRBJ1-2; 8 positions match TRBD1. Germline V gene lookup returns CDR1 MNHEY and CDR2 SVGAGI. The CDR3 runs to 14 residues. V shed 6 bases and J 2 bases; nucleotides not matched to a gene: 5. CDR3 DNA sequence: TGTGCCAGCAGATCGGCAGGGGGCAACTATGGCTACACCTTC. Translation: CASRSAGGNYGYTF.